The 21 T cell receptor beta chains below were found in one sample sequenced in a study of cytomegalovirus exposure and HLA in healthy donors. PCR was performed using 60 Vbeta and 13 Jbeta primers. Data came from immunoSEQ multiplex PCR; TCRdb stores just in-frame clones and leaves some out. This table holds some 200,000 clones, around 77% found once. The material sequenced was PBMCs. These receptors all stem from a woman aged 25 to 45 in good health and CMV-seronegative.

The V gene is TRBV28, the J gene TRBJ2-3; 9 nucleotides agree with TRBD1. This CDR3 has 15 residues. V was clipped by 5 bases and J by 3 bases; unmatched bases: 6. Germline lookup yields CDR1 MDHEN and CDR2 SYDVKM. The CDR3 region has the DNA TGTGCCAGCAGTCACAGGGGGCTCCCGACAGATACGCAGTATTTT. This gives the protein CASSHRGLPTDTQYF. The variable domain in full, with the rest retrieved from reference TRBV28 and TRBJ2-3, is DVKVTQSSRYLVKRTGEKVFLECVQDMDHENMFWYRQDPGLGLRLIYFSYDVKMKEKGDIPEGYSVSREKKERFSLILESASTNQTSMYLCASSHRGLPTDTQYFGPGTRLTVL.

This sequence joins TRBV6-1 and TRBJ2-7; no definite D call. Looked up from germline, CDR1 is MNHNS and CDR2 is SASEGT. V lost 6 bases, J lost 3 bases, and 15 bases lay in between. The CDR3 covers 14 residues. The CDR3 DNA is TGTGCCAGCAGCGAACCAGACAAGTTCTACGAGCAGTACTTC. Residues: CASSEPDKFYEQYF.

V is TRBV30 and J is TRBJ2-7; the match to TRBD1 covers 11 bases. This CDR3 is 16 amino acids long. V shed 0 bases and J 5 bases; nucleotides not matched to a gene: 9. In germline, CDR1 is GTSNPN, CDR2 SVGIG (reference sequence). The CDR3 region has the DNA TGTGCCTGGAGTGTACAACGGACAGGGGGCGCGGACGAGCAGTACTTC. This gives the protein CAWSVQRTGGADEQYF.

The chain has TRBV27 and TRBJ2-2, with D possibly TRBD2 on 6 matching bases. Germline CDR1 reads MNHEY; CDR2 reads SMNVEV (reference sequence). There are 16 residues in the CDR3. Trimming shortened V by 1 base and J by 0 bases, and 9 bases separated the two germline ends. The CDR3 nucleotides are TGTGCCAGCAGTTTATATGGCGGGGCGAACACCGGGGAGCTGTTTTTT. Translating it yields CASSLYGGANTGELFF.

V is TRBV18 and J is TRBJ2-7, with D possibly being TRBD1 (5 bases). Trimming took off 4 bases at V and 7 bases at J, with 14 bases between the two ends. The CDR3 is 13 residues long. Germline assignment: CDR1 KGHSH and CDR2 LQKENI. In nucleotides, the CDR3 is TGTGCCAGCTCACTCCCCAATCCAGGGGAGCAGTACTTC. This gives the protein CASSLPNPGEQYF.

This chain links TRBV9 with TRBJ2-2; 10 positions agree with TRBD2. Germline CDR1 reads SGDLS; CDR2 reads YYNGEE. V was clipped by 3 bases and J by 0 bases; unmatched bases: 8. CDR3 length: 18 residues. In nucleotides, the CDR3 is TGTGCCAGCAGCGAGACCACAGGGACTAGCGCGAACACCGGGGAGCTGTTTTTT. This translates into CASSETTGTSANTGELFF. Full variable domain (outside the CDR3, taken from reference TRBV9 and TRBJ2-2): DSGVTQTPKHLITATGQRVTLRCSPRSGDLSVYWYQQSLDQGLQFLIQYYNGEERAKGNILERFSAQQFPDLHSELNLSSLELGDSALYFCASSETTGTSANTGELFFGEGSRLTVL.

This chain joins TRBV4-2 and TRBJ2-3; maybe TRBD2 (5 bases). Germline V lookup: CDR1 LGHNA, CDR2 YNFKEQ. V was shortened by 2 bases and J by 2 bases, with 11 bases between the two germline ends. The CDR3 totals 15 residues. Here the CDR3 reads CASSQRLTDTDTQYF. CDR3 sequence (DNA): TGTGCCAGCAGCCAAAGACTAACAGACACAGATACGCAGTATTTT.

The CDR3 region is CASRTPQGYTEAFF. Written as DNA, the CDR3 is TGTGCCAGCAGAACCCCCCAGGGGTACACTGAAGCTTTCTTT. The chain uses TRBV28 and TRBJ1-1; D may be TRBD1 (6 bases). Trimming took off 6 bases at V and 3 bases at J, with 14 bases between the two ends. In germline, CDR1 is MDHEN, CDR2 SYDVKM. The CDR3 consists of 14 residues. Complete variable domain (other parts from reference TRBV28 and TRBJ1-1): DVKVTQSSRYLVKRTGEKVFLECVQDMDHENMFWYRQDPGLGLRLIYFSYDVKMKEKGDIPEGYSVSREKKERFSLILESASTNQTSMYLCASRTPQGYTEAFFGQGTRLTVV.

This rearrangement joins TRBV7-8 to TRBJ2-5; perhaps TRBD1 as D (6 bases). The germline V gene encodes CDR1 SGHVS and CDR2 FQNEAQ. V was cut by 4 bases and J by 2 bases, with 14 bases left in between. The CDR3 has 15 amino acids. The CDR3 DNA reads TGTGCCAGCAGCTCCAACAGGGTCCCTCAAGAGACCCAGTACTTC. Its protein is CASSSNRVPQETQYF. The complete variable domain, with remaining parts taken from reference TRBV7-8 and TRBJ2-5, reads GAGVSQSPRYKVAKRGQDVALRCDPISGHVSLFWYQQALGQGPEFLTYFQNEAQLDKSGLPSDRFFAERPEGSVSTLKIQRTQQEDSAVYLCASSSNRVPQETQYFGPGTRLLVL.

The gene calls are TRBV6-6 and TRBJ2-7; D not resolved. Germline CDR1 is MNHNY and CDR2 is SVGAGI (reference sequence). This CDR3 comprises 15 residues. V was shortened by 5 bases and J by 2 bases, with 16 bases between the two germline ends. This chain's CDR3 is CASSPYQTLTYEQYF. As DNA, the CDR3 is TGTGCCAGCAGTCCCTACCAGACACTTACCTACGAGCAGTACTTC.

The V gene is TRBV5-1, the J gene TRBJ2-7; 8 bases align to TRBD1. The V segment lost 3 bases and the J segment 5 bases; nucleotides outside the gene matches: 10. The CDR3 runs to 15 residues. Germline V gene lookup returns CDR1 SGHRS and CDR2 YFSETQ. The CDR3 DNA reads TGCGCCAGCAGCTCAGGGACAGGCCTCATCCACGAGCAGTACTTC. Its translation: CASSSGTGLIHEQYF.

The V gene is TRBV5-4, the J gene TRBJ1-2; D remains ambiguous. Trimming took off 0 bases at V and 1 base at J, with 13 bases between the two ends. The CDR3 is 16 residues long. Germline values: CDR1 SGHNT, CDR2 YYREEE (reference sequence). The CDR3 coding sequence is TGTGCCAGCAGCTTGGTCAAGGAGATTTATAACTATGGCTACACCTTC. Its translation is CASSLVKEIYNYGYTF.

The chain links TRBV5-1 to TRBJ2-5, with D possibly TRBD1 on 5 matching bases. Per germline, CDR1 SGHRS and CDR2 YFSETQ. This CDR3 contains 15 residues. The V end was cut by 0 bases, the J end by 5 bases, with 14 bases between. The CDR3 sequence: CASSLAAQAPETQYF. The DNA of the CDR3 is TGCGCCAGCAGCTTGGCCGCACAGGCCCCCGAGACCCAGTACTTC. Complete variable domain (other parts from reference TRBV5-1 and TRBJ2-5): KAGVTQTPRYLIKTRGQQVTLSCSPISGHRSVSWYQQTPGQGLQFLFEYFSETQRNKGNFPGRFSGRQFSNSRSEMNVSTLELGDSALYLCASSLAAQAPETQYFGPGTRLLVL.

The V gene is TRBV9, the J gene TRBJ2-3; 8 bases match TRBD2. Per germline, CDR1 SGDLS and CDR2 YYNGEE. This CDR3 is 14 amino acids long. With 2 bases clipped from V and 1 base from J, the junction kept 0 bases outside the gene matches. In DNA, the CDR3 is TGTGCCAGCAGCGTTAGCGGGGGCACAGATACGCAGTATTTT. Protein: CASSVSGGTDTQYF.

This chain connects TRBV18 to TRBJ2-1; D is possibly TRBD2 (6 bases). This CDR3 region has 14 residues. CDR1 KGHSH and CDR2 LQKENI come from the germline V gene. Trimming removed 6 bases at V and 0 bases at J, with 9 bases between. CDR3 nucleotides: TGTGCCAGCTCCGGCGGGGACTCCTACAATGAGCAGTTCTTC. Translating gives CASSGGDSYNEQFF.

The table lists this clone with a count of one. DNA of the CDR3: TGTGCCAGCAGCTTGGGGGCAGGCCCCTATAATTCACCCCTCCACTTT. It specifies CASSLGAGPYNSPLHF. The chain joins TRBV5-6 to TRBJ1-6, with no clear D. Germline V gives CDR1 SGHDT, CDR2 YYEEEE. This CDR3 contains 16 residues. The germline V and J ends were trimmed by 0 bases and 2 bases, with 9 bases remaining between them.

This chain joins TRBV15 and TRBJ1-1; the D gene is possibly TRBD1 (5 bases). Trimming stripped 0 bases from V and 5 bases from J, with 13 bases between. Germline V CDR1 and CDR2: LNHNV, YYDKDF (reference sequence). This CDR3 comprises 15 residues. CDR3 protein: CATSRDGQGWTEAFF. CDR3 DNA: TGTGCCACCAGCAGAGATGGGCAGGGATGGACTGAAGCTTTCTTT.

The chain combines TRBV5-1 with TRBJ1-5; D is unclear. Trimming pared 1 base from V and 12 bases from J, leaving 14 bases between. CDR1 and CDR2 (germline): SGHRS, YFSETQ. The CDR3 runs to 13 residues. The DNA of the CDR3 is TGCGCCAGCAGCTTGACTCCGGAGGCGGACCAGCATTTT. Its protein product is CASSLTPEADQHF.

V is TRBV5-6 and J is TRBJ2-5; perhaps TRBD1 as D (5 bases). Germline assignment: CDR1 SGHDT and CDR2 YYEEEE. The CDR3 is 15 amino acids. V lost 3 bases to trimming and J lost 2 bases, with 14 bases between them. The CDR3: CASSSKGEPQETQYF. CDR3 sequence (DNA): TGTGCCAGCAGCTCAAAAGGGGAACCGCAAGAGACCCAGTACTTC.

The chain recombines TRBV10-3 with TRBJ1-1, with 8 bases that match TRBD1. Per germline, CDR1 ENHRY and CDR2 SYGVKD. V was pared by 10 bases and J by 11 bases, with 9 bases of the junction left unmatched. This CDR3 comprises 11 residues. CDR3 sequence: CATGQAGWAFF. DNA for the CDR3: TGTGCCACGGGACAGGCCGGTTGGGCTTTCTTT.

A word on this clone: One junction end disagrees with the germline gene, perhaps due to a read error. CDR3 amino acids: CASSQDGTRVAYNEQFF. In DNA, the CDR3 is TGCGCCAGCAGCCAAGATGGGACTAGAGTGGCCTATAATGAGCAGTTCTTC. The gene calls are TRBV4-1 and TRBJ2-1, with 8 bases matching TRBD2. Germline-derived CDR1 and CDR2 are MGHRA and YSYEKL. The CDR3 runs 17 residues.